These T cell receptor beta chains were read from a single sample in a study of shared clonotypes between healthy human individuals. Profiling relied on immunoSEQ multiplex PCR, and the TCRdb table lists in-frame clones only, not all of them. This table has about 2,500,000 clones, around 90% appearing once. Material: naive CD4+ T cells sorted from blood. The receptors come from a man aged 18 to 35 in good health. Both conserved end residues are part of each CDR3. Each record gives: clone size, J gene, V gene, D gene, CDR3 protein, CDR3 DNA. A D gene is named only where the DNA matches it firmly. Size is omitted from some rows. Given values are once, few, many or a class for expanded clones.

size: once; J: TRBJ2-5; V: TRBV18; D: NA; CDR3: CASSPGIQGSGREQYF; DNA: TGTGCCAGCTCACCGGGGATACAGGGCTCCGGTCGGGAGCAGTACTTC
size: NA; J: TRBJ1-2; V: TRBV7-2; D: NA; CDR3: CASSLAGYGSYGYTF; DNA: TGTGCCAGCAGCTTAGCGGGTTACGGCTCCTATGGCTACACCTTC
size: NA; J: TRBJ1-2; V: TRBV29-1; D: TRBD1; CDR3: CSASTGEHYGYTF; DNA: TGCAGCGCATCGACAGGGGAGCACTATGGCTACACCTTC
size: once; J: TRBJ1-5; V: TRBV28; D: TRBD1; CDR3: CASSLTGQLRWVGPQHF; DNA: TGTGCCAGCAGTTTAACGGGACAGCTTCGTTGGGTCGGGCCCCAGCATTTT
size: NA; J: TRBJ2-3; V: TRBV27; D: TRBD2; CDR3: CASSRYGGLTDTQYF; DNA: TGTGCCAGCAGTAGGTACGGGGGGTTAACAGATACGCAGTATTTT
size: NA; J: TRBJ2-1; V: TRBV19; D: NA; CDR3: CATQAVGYNEQFF; DNA: TGTGCCACCCAAGCGGTGGGCTACAATGAGCAGTTCTTC
size: NA; J: TRBJ1-2; V: TRBV6-5; D: NA; CDR3: CASSATLYYGYTF; DNA: TGTGCCAGCAGTGCGACCCTTTACTATGGCTACACCTTC
size: NA; J: TRBJ1-5; V: TRBV10-1; D: TRBD1; CDR3: CAKLVRGQGGNQPQHF; DNA: TGCGCCAAGCTAGTAAGGGGGCAGGGGGGCAATCAGCCCCAGCATTTT
size: NA; J: TRBJ2-3; V: TRBV5-1; D: TRBD2; CDR3: CASSFLAGYTDTQYF; DNA: TGCGCCAGCAGCTTCCTAGCGGGGTACACAGATACGCAGTATTTT
size: NA; J: TRBJ2-1; V: TRBV7-3; D: TRBD2; CDR3: CASSPQAGGTYNEQFF; DNA: TGTGCCAGCAGCCCACAAGCGGGGGGGACCTACAATGAGCAGTTCTTC
size: NA; J: TRBJ1-5; V: TRBV7-2; D: NA; CDR3: CASSLRRGEDQPQHF; DNA: TGTGCCAGCAGCTTAAGGAGGGGGGAGGATCAGCCCCAGCATTTT
size: NA; J: TRBJ1-2; V: TRBV7-2; D: TRBD1; CDR3: CASSLAGSGRSGGAGYTF; DNA: TGTGCCAGCAGCTTAGCAGGGTCGGGAAGGTCAGGGGGCGCTGGCTACACCTTC
size: NA; J: TRBJ1-4; V: TRBV15; D: TRBD1; CDR3: CATSRSTGVWEKLFF; DNA: TGTGCCACCAGCAGATCGACAGGGGTTTGGGAAAAACTGTTTTTT
size: few; J: TRBJ1-2; V: TRBV30; D: TRBD1; CDR3: CAWTGTGAGYTF; DNA: TGTGCCTGGACCGGGACAGGAGCTGGCTACACCTTC
size: NA; J: TRBJ2-3; V: TRBV7-9; D: NA; CDR3: CASSLLASDTQYF; DNA: TGTGCCAGCTCCTTACTGGCTTCAGATACGCAGTATTTT
size: NA; J: TRBJ2-7; V: TRBV4-1; D: NA; CDR3: CASSQELLALPEQYF; DNA: TGCGCCAGCAGCCAAGAACTCCTCGCCCTCCCCGAGCAGTACTTC
size: NA; J: TRBJ1-2; V: TRBV9; D: NA; CDR3: CASSDLYGYTF; DNA: TGTGCCAGCAGCGACCTCTATGGCTACACCTTC
size: NA; J: TRBJ1-6; V: TRBV30; D: NA; CDR3: CAWTRGGGGSPLHF; DNA: TGTGCCTGGACTAGAGGGGGGGGTGGTTCACCCCTCCACTTT
size: NA; J: TRBJ1-6; V: TRBV7-3; D: TRBD1; CDR3: CASSFVGGSNSPLHF; DNA: TGTGCCAGCAGCTTTGTAGGGGGCAGTAATTCACCCCTCCACTTT
size: NA; J: TRBJ1-2; V: TRBV28; D: TRBD1; CDR3: CASSFTGQGMYGYTF; DNA: TGTGCCAGCAGTTTTACTGGACAGGGGATGTATGGCTACACCTTC
size: NA; J: TRBJ2-7; V: TRBV5-1; D: TRBD1; CDR3: CASSSGTGGGYYEQYF; DNA: TGCGCCAGCAGCTCCGGGACAGGGGGCGGCTACTACGAGCAGTACTTC
size: NA; J: TRBJ1-1; V: TRBV11-2; D: TRBD1; CDR3: CASSLDHRTGGIRVNTEAFF; DNA: TGTGCCAGCAGCTTAGATCACAGGACAGGGGGCATAAGGGTGAACACTGAAGCTTTCTTT
size: NA; J: TRBJ2-7; V: TRBV30; D: NA; CDR3: CAWRGRAITGEQYF; DNA: TGTGCCTGGAGGGGGCGGGCAATCACCGGCGAGCAGTACTTC
size: NA; J: TRBJ2-7; V: TRBV29-1; D: NA; CDR3: CSVTPTVLGSEQYF; DNA: TGCAGCGTGACTCCGACGGTTCTAGGGAGTGAGCAGTACTTC
size: NA; J: TRBJ2-7; V: TRBV2; D: NA; CDR3: CASTGVYEQYF; DNA: TGTGCCAGTACGGGGGTCTACGAGCAGTACTTC
size: NA; J: TRBJ1-2; V: TRBV18; D: NA; CDR3: CASSPPSRDYGYTF; DNA: TGTGCCAGCTCACCACCGTCCAGGGATTATGGCTACACCTTC
size: NA; J: TRBJ2-6; V: TRBV18; D: NA; CDR3: CASSPGRELSGANVLTF; DNA: TGTGCCAGCTCACCGGGACGGGAACTCTCTGGGGCCAACGTCCTGACTTTC
size: NA; J: TRBJ2-1; V: TRBV10-1; D: TRBD2; CDR3: CASSEISGSRENEQFF; DNA: TGCGCCAGCAGTGAGATTAGCGGGAGTCGGGAGAATGAGCAGTTCTTC
size: NA; J: TRBJ1-2; V: TRBV5-1; D: TRBD1; CDR3: CASSEQGAGDYGYTF; DNA: TGCGCCAGCAGCGAACAGGGGGCCGGAGACTATGGCTACACCTTC
size: NA; J: TRBJ2-1; V: TRBV30; D: NA; CDR3: CALWDLQYNEQFF; DNA: TGTGCTCTATGGGACCTCCAATACAATGAGCAGTTCTTC
size: NA; J: TRBJ1-1; V: TRBV5-8; D: NA; CDR3: CASSLTNGAAMNTEAFF; DNA: TGTGCCAGCAGCCTCACAAACGGAGCAGCAATGAACACTGAAGCTTTCTTT
size: NA; J: TRBJ2-4; V: TRBV30; D: NA; CDR3: CAVAVGDLAKNIQYF; DNA: TGTGCCGTGGCTGTTGGAGACCTAGCCAAAAACATTCAGTACTTC
size: NA; J: TRBJ2-3; V: TRBV18; D: NA; CDR3: CASLPGTADTQYF; DNA: TGTGCCAGCTTACCGGGGACGGCAGATACGCAGTATTTT
size: NA; J: TRBJ1-1; V: TRBV7-9; D: NA; CDR3: CASSQTVRNTEAFF; DNA: TGTGCCAGCAGCCAGACAGTCCGTAACACTGAAGCTTTCTTT
size: NA; J: TRBJ2-1; V: TRBV5-1; D: NA; CDR3: CASSPTGVYNEQFF; DNA: TGCGCCAGCAGCCCTACAGGAGTCTACAATGAGCAGTTCTTC
size: once; J: TRBJ2-7; V: TRBV6-5; D: TRBD1; CDR3: CASRNRGYEQYF; DNA: TGTGCCAGCAGGAACAGGGGCTACGAGCAGTACTTC
size: NA; J: TRBJ2-3; V: TRBV11-2; D: TRBD1; CDR3: CASSLNGRGPTDTQYF; DNA: TGTGCCAGCAGCTTAAACGGCAGGGGGCCTACAGATACGCAGTATTTT
size: NA; J: TRBJ1-6; V: TRBV10-3; D: TRBD1; CDR3: CANRGMMDSPLHF; DNA: TGTGCCAACAGGGGAATGATGGATTCACCCCTCCACTTT
size: NA; J: TRBJ2-7; V: TRBV20-1; D: NA; CDR3: CSAGDSYEQYF; DNA: TGCAGTGCAGGGGACTCCTACGAGCAGTACTTC
size: NA; J: TRBJ1-2; V: TRBV5-4; D: NA; CDR3: CASSGTTGRLNGYTF; DNA: TGTGCCAGCAGCGGGACAACTGGGCGTCTGAATGGCTACACCTTC
size: NA; J: TRBJ2-2; V: TRBV19; D: TRBD1; CDR3: CASNRDREVNTGELFF; DNA: TGTGCCAGTAACAGGGACAGGGAAGTTAACACCGGGGAGCTGTTTTTT
size: NA; J: TRBJ1-2; V: TRBV6-1; D: NA; CDR3: CASSYTGNGYTF; DNA: TGTGCCAGCAGTTATACAGGGAATGGCTACACCTTC
size: few; J: TRBJ2-2; V: TRBV2; D: NA; CDR3: CATKNTGELFF; DNA: TGTGCCACCAAGAACACCGGGGAGCTGTTTTTT
size: NA; J: TRBJ1-2; V: TRBV5-1; D: NA; CDR3: CASSLEGGGYGYTF; DNA: TGCGCCAGCAGCTTGGAGGGGGGAGGTTATGGCTACACCTTC
size: NA; J: TRBJ1-1; V: TRBV6-5; D: NA; CDR3: CASSGTSRLNEAFF; DNA: TGTGCCAGCAGTGGGACATCTAGACTCAATGAAGCTTTCTTT
size: NA; J: TRBJ1-2; V: TRBV28; D: TRBD1; CDR3: CASTAQGARYGYTF; DNA: TGTGCCAGCACCGCCCAGGGGGCGCGTTATGGCTACACCTTC
size: NA; J: TRBJ2-5; V: TRBV5-1; D: TRBD2; CDR3: CASSPSPTSLETQYF; DNA: TGCGCCAGCAGCCCCTCTCCGACTAGCTTAGAGACCCAGTACTTC
size: once; J: TRBJ2-2; V: TRBV14; D: NA; CDR3: CASSQGAGTGELFF; DNA: TGTGCCAGCAGCCAGGGGGCAGGAACCGGGGAGCTGTTTTTT
size: NA; J: TRBJ1-1; V: TRBV6-5; D: NA; CDR3: CASSPGTTGVKAFF; DNA: TGTGCCAGCAGTCCCGGGACCACGGGAGTGAAAGCTTTCTTT
size: NA; J: TRBJ2-7; V: TRBV6-5; D: TRBD1; CDR3: CASSPGQGYYEQYF; DNA: TGTGCCAGCAGTCCGGGACAGGGATACTACGAGCAGTACTTC
size: NA; J: TRBJ2-3; V: TRBV11-2; D: TRBD2; CDR3: CASSYFSGASTDTQYF; DNA: TGTGCCAGCAGCTATTTTAGCGGGGCTAGCACAGATACGCAGTATTTT
size: NA; J: TRBJ2-7; V: TRBV5-4; D: TRBD2; CDR3: CASSLVAAGGTYEQYF; DNA: TGTGCCAGCAGCTTGGTTGCCGCGGGGGGGACCTACGAGCAGTACTTC
size: few; J: TRBJ1-6; V: TRBV28; D: NA; CDR3: CASSPNTGHSPLHF; DNA: TGTGCCAGCAGTCCGAACACCGGGCATTCACCCCTCCACTTT
size: NA; J: TRBJ1-2; V: TRBV7-3; D: TRBD1; CDR3: CASSPGQGSGYTF; DNA: TGTGCCAGCAGCCCGGGACAGGGCTCTGGCTACACCTTC
size: few; J: TRBJ2-3; V: TRBV28; D: NA; CDR3: CASRNGRMGADTQYF; DNA: TGTGCCAGCAGGAATGGTCGCATGGGGGCAGATACGCAGTATTTT
size: NA; J: TRBJ1-1; V: TRBV7-9; D: NA; CDR3: CASSSSSTEAFF; DNA: TGTGCCAGCAGCTCTTCCTCCACTGAAGCTTTCTTT
size: NA; J: TRBJ1-6; V: TRBV7-2; D: TRBD1; CDR3: CASSSWTGGFSPLHF; DNA: TGTGCCAGCAGCTCGTGGACAGGGGGCTTTTCACCCCTCCACTTT
size: few; J: TRBJ2-2; V: TRBV11-2; D: NA; CDR3: CASSRNTGELFF; DNA: TGTGCCAGCAGCCGTAACACCGGGGAGCTGTTTTTT
size: NA; J: TRBJ1-2; V: TRBV28; D: TRBD1; CDR3: CASSLTDRVGYGYTF; DNA: TGTGCCAGCAGTCTAACGGACAGGGTTGGCTATGGCTACACCTTC